This entry describes one T cell receptor beta chain. The antigen is not known. The sample is drawn from a study of cytomegalovirus exposure and HLA in healthy donors. PCR primers comprised 60 Vbeta and 13 Jbeta primers. Sequenced by immunoSEQ multiplex PCR; TCRdb stores in-frame clones only, minus some. Recorded for this sample: about 200,000 clones. The length of the CDR3 is 17 residues. V lost 4 bases to trimming and J lost 6 bases; unmatched junction nucleotides: 13. Germline lookup yields CDR1 SGDLS and CDR2 YYNGEE. Study-wide results and caveats: Among TCR beta chains, those listed as cytomegalovirus-associated numbered fewer than 200. After further analysis at a later stage, roughly 15,000 TCR beta sequences were associated with HLA alleles at 0.05 false discovery rate. The authors later linked a missense DCLRE1C variant to TCR beta V- and J-gene trimming.

Specimen: PBMCs. The chain links TRBV9 to TRBJ2-2; 9 bases align to TRBD1. This sequence originates from a boy between 10 and 17 years old in good health and CMV-seronegative. The CDR3 nucleotides read TGTGCCAGCAGCTCAATACAGGGGGCAATTAATGCCGGGGAGCTGTTTTTT. This translates into CASSSIQGAINAGELFF.